This TCR beta chain appears in the sequencing data of a study of identical twins. All donors were healthy, and all were Caucasian. MiXCR was run by TCRdb on the 5' RACE reads, yielding one entry per CDR3 protein. The sample consists of approximately 240,000 distinct CDR3 sequences, around 15% of them appearing once. This clonotype was found many times. The target antigen is unknown. Points from the study as a whole: In drawing conclusions, the study used cross-sectional statistical analysis and did not follow the same donors. Insertions were fewer in abundant cord blood beta clonotypes, whereas memory repertoires showed none of this pattern.

CDR1 and CDR2 (germline): DFQATT, SNEGSKA (reference sequence). CDR3 length: 12 amino acids. The ends were cut back, 3 bases at V and 7 bases at J, with 12 bases in the middle. The receptor was derived from a woman aged 18-29 years in good health. Sequencing input: memory (CD45RO+) T cells sorted from blood. The chain has TRBV20-1 and TRBJ1-1, with D possibly being TRBD1 (5 bases). CDR3 DNA sequence: TGCAGTGCTAGGGAAGGGGCTCTTGAAGCTTTCTTT. Its translation is CSAREGALEAFF.